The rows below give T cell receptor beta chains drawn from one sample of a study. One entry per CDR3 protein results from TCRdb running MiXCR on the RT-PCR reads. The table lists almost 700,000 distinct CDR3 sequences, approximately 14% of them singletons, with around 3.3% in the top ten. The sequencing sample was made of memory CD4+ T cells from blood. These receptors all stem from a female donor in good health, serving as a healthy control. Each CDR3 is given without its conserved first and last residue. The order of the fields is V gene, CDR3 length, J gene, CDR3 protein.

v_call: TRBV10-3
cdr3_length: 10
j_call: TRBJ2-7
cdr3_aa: ATTGLSYEQY

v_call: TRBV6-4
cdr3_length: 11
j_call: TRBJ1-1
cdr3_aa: ASAVEGGTEAF

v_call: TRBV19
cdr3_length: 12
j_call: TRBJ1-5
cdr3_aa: ASSNQQGNQPQH

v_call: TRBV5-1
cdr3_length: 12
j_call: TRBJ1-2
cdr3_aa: ASSSRTGTYGYT

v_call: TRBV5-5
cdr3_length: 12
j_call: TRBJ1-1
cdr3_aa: ASSPRGLPNEAF

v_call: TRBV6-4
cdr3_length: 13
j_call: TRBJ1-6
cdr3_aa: ASSWDTRYNSPLH

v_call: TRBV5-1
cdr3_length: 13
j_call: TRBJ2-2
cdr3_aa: ASSFGGSDTGELF

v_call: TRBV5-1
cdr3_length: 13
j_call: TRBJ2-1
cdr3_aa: ASRSGLETYNEQF

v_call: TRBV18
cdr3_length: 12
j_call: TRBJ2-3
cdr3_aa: ASSPPQGSITQY

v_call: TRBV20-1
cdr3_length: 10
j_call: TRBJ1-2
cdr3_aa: RSGEANYGYT

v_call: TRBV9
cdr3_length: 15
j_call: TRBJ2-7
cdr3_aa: ASSVACRVQASYEQY

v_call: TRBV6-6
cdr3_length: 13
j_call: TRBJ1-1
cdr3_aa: ASNRGNSQNTEAF

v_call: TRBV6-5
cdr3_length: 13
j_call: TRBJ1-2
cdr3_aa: ASSRRDREDYGYT

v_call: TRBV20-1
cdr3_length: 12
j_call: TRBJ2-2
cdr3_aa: SARPEGRTGELF